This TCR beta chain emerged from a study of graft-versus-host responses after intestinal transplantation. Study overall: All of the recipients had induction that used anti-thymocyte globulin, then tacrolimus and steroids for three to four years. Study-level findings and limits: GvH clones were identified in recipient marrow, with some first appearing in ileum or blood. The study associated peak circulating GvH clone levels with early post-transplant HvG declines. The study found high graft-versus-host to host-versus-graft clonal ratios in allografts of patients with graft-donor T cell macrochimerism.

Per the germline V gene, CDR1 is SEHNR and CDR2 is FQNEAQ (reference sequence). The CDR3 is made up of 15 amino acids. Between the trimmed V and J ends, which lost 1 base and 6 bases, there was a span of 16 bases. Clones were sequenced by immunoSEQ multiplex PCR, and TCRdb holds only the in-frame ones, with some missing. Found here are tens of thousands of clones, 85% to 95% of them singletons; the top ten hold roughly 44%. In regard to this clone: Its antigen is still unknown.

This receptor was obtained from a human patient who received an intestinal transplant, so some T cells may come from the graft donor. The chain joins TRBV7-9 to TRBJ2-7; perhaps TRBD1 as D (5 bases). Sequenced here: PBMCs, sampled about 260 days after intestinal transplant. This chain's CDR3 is CASSLVAGRPREQYF. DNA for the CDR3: TGTGCCAGCAGCTTAGTGGCAGGGCGACCCCGCGAGCAGTACTTC.